This T cell receptor beta chain was identified in a study of CD8+ T cells in alopecia areata. The wider study: Treated patients were scored for severity by percent of scalp affected. Regarding the study as a whole: Shared TCR sequences were less clear between patients than in mice, possibly partly from HLA diversity. There were also resident alphabeta T cells of normal skin sequenced in scalp samples.

This clone was recorded once. The antigen is unknown. Treatment reported: oral pan-JAK inhibitor, 5-10 mg twice daily. Individuals with alopecia areata gave both lesional scalp punch biopsies and peripheral blood for collection. Extracted from the samples, RNA was reverse transcribed into cDNA to serve as the sequencing template. Profiled with immunoSEQ multiplex PCR; TCRdb holds only in-frame clones, not every one. The repertoire includes about 250,000 clones, 60% of them detected once, and about 0.9% sits in the top ten. The sequences come from CD4+ T cells sorted from blood, collected at approximately week 52, from a patient treated with tofacitinib. This clonotype was obtained from a human donor with alopecia areata.

The CDR3 DNA reads TGTGCCTGCTCCCAATGGGGGCAACGCGAGCAGTACTTC. This codes for CACSQWGQREQYF. This chain joins TRBV30 and TRBJ2-7, with a weak D call TRBD1 (6 bases). The CDR3 totals 13 residues. The germline CDR1 and CDR2 sequences are GTSNPN and SVGIG (reference sequence). V lost 6 bases and J 6 bases, leaving 18 bases between the germline ends.